Following are 18 T cell receptor beta chains from one sample sequenced in a study of cytomegalovirus exposure and HLA in healthy donors (dated by TCRdb to the late 2010s). The method was the immunoSEQ multiplex PCR assay. For the multiplex PCR, a mixture combining 60 forward primers for TCR Vbeta segments and 13 reverse primers for TCR Jbeta segments was used. TCRdb holds this immuneACCESS table with in-frame rearrangements only. Some clones are missing; in checked studies, unresolved V genes explain under half, and the rest has no known cause. The sample table shows approximately 150,000 clones, and 70% to 80% are seen once. Of the sample, around 2.4% falls within the top ten clones. Sequenced sample: PBMCs. These TCRs come from a woman aged 18-29 years in good health and CMV-seropositive.

The chain carries TRBV7-9 and TRBJ2-7; possibly TRBD2 for D (6 bases). Germline values: CDR1 SEHNR, CDR2 FQNEAQ (reference sequence). The CDR3 runs 16 residues. The V end was cut by 3 bases, the J end by 3 bases, with 18 bases between. In nucleotides, the CDR3 is TGTGCCAGCAGCTTCCGGGACTCTCCGGGGAACTACGAGCAGTACTTC. Amino acid sequence: CASSFRDSPGNYEQYF.

This clone came up once. The chain combines TRBV5-1 with TRBJ2-7; the match to TRBD1 covers 11 bases. The ends lost 2 bases at V and 4 bases at J; junction bases unmatched: 5. The V gene's germline CDR1 is SGHRS and CDR2 YFSETQ. The CDR3 is 15 residues long. CDR3 region: CASSFSGTGGYEQYF. The CDR3 DNA follows: TGCGCCAGCAGCTTCTCCGGGACAGGGGGGTACGAGCAGTACTTC.

V usage is TRBV7-9 and J usage is TRBJ2-7; 9 bases map to TRBD1. The J segment lost 9 bases and the V segment lost 3 bases, leaving 6 bases of the junction unmatched. The germline gives CDR1 SEHNR, CDR2 FQNEAQ (reference sequence). The CDR3 has 13 residues. The CDR3 loop is CASSLGTGSGQYF. CDR3 coding DNA: TGTGCCAGCAGCTTGGGGACAGGGTCAGGGCAGTACTTC.

This rearrangement joins TRBV6-6 to TRBJ1-6, with D maybe TRBD1 (5 bases). This CDR3 is 15 amino acids long. The germline V gene has CDR1 MNHNY and CDR2 SVGAGI (reference sequence). V lost 9 bases and J 0 bases, leaving 12 bases between the germline ends. The CDR3 spells CASLDTDSYNSPLHF. In DNA form, the CDR3 reads TGTGCCAGTTTGGACACCGACTCCTATAATTCACCCCTCCACTTT.

This chain connects TRBV7-2 to TRBJ2-3; 7 bases are shared with TRBD1. The CDR3 contains 13 residues. The V gene's germline CDR1 is SGHTA and CDR2 FQGNSA. The V and J ends lost 6 bases and 1 base, in that order; junction bases with no gene match: 1. CDR3 loop: CASRGGGTDTQYF. As DNA, the CDR3 is TGTGCCAGCAGAGGGGGCGGCACAGATACGCAGTATTTT. Together with reference TRBV7-2 and TRBJ2-3, the CDR3 gives the full variable domain: GAGVSQSPSNKVTEKGKDVELRCDPISGHTALYWYRQSLGQGLEFLIYFQGNSAPDKSGLPSDRFSAERTGGSVSTLTIQRTQQEDSAVYLCASRGGGTDTQYFGPGTRLTVL.

The rearrangement joins TRBV19 to TRBJ1-5, with no clear D. This CDR3 is 12 amino acids long. CDR1 is LNHDA and CDR2 is SQIVND in the germline V gene (reference sequence). The ends were cut back, 3 bases at V and 6 bases at J, with 6 bases in the middle. The CDR3 is CASSMGVQPQHF. The CDR3 region has the DNA TGTGCCAGTAGTATGGGAGTTCAGCCCCAGCATTTT.

The chain employs TRBV30 and TRBJ1-1; no clear D gene. The germline V and J ends were trimmed by 0 bases and 2 bases, with 4 bases remaining between them. Germline V gives CDR1 GTSNPN, CDR2 SVGIG (reference sequence). This CDR3 contains 12 residues. The CDR3 coding sequence is TGTGCCTGGAGTGTATCTAACACTGAAGCTTTCTTT. Its protein is CAWSVSNTEAFF.

The chain couples TRBV5-1 to TRBJ1-6; no clear D. The CDR3 sequence is 15 residues long. Germline V gene sequence: CDR1 SGHRS, CDR2 YFSETQ. The ends were cut back, 4 bases at V and 5 bases at J, with 13 bases in the middle. CDR3 sequence: CASSRLNGDNSPLHF. The DNA for the CDR3 is TGCGCCAGCAGCCGTCTTAACGGGGATAATTCACCCCTCCACTTT.

The chain couples TRBV4-1 to TRBJ2-7; 7 nucleotides agree with TRBD2. The CDR3 is made up of 16 amino acids. Germline CDR1 is MGHRA and CDR2 is YSYEKL. Germline trimming cut 1 base from V and 5 bases from J; bases unmatched to any gene: 11. CDR3 sequence (DNA): TGCGCCAGCAGCCAAGGTGGAGCGGGGTTAACCGACGAGCAGTACTTC. Translating it yields CASSQGGAGLTDEQYF.

The chain has TRBV7-8 and TRBJ1-1; possible D gene TRBD1, 6 bases. V shed 6 bases and J shed 3 bases, with 11 bases lying between them. The CDR3 is 13 residues long. Germline V gives CDR1 SGHVS, CDR2 FQNEAQ. CDR3 sequence: CASSSQGYTEAFF. In DNA form, the CDR3 reads TGTGCCAGCAGTTCCCAGGGGTACACTGAAGCTTTCTTT.

This rearrangement joins TRBV30 to TRBJ2-5; no definite D call. V lost 0 bases and J 4 bases, leaving 9 bases between the germline ends. Germline CDR1 and CDR2: GTSNPN and SVGIG (reference sequence). The CDR3 sequence is 13 residues long. The chain's CDR3 is CAWSVRERETQYF. The CDR3 coding sequence is TGTGCCTGGAGTGTACGAGAGAGAGAGACCCAGTACTTC.

The chain uses TRBV19 and TRBJ2-1; tentatively, D is TRBD1 (6 bases). The CDR3 has 13 amino acids. Germline V gene sequence: CDR1 LNHDA, CDR2 SQIVND (reference sequence). V lost 5 bases, J lost 5 bases, and 10 bases lay in between. In DNA form, the CDR3 reads TGTGCCAGTAGTCAATGGACAGACAATGAGCAGTTCTTC. Translation: CASSQWTDNEQFF.

This chain joins TRBV7-2 and TRBJ2-7; possible D gene TRBD1, 5 bases. Trimming cost V 5 bases and J 3 bases, with 8 bases left between them. This CDR3 comprises 12 residues. CDR1 is SGHTA, CDR2 FQGNSA, per germline. CDR3 coding DNA: TGTGCCAGCAGCCAAAGGGGCTACGAGCAGTACTTC. It yields the protein CASSQRGYEQYF.

The rearrangement joins TRBV5-1 to TRBJ2-3; D may be TRBD1 (6 bases). V dropped 5 bases and J dropped 4 bases, with 14 bases sitting between them. The CDR3 extends over 14 amino acids. CDR1 and CDR2 (germline): SGHRS, YFSETQ. The CDR3 sequence is CASRGNTGSDTQYF. In DNA, the CDR3 is TGCGCCAGCAGGGGAAACACAGGGTCAGATACGCAGTATTTT.

The V and J genes are TRBV6-6 and TRBJ2-2; 7 bases fit TRBD1. CDR1 and CDR2 (germline): MNHNY, SVGAGI (reference sequence). The CDR3 contains 15 residues. V was pared by 6 bases and J by 6 bases, with 10 bases of the junction left unmatched. CDR3 loop: CASRITQGLAGELFF. The DNA of the CDR3 is TGTGCCAGCAGAATCACACAGGGGTTGGCCGGGGAGCTGTTTTTT.

The chain has TRBV2 and TRBJ1-6, with a tentative D call TRBD1 (5 bases). Per germline, CDR1 SNHLY and CDR2 FYNNEI. Trimming removed 2 bases from V and 7 bases from J, with 12 bases in between. The length of the CDR3 is 15 residues. The CDR3 protein is CASSERQSTNSPLHF. CDR3 nucleotide sequence: TGTGCCAGCAGTGAACGACAGTCAACCAATTCACCCCTCCACTTT.

The chain uses TRBV4-1 and TRBJ2-5; D might be TRBD2 (5 bases). The length of the CDR3 is 14 residues. Germline CDR1 is MGHRA and CDR2 is YSYEKL. V shed 0 bases and J shed 1 base, with 6 bases lying between them. The CDR3 DNA reads TGCGCCAGCAGCCAAGATCGGGGCCAAGAGACCCAGTACTTC. Its protein product is CASSQDRGQETQYF.

The chain combines TRBV5-1 with TRBJ2-1; 8 bases map to TRBD1. V lost 4 bases to trimming and J lost 8 bases; unmatched junction nucleotides: 5. This CDR3 contains 13 residues. Germline CDR1 reads SGHRS; CDR2 reads YFSETQ. CDR3 in amino acids: CASSKSGGHEQFF. The CDR3 DNA follows: TGCGCCAGCAGCAAATCAGGGGGCCATGAGCAGTTCTTC.